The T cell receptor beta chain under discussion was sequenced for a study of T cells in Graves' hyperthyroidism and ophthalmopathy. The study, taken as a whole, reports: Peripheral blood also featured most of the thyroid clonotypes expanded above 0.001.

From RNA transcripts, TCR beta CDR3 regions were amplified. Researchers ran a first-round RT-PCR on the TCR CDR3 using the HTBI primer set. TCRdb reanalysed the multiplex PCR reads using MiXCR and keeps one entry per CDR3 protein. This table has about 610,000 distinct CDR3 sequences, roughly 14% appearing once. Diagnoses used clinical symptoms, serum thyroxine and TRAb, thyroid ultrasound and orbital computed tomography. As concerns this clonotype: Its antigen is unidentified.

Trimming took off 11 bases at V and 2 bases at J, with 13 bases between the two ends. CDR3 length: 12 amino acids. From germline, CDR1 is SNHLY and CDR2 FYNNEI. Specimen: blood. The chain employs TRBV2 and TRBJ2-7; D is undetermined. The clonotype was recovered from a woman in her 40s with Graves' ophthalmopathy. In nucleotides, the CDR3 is TGTGCCGGCTCCGGAGAGACCTACGAGCAGTACTTC. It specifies CAGSGETYEQYF. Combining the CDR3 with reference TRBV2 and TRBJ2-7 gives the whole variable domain EPEVTQTPSHQVTQMGQEVILRCVPISNHLYFYWYRQILGQKVEFLVSFYNNEISEKSEIFDDQFSVERPDGSNFTLKIRSTKLEDSAMYFCAGSGETYEQYFGPGTRLTVT.